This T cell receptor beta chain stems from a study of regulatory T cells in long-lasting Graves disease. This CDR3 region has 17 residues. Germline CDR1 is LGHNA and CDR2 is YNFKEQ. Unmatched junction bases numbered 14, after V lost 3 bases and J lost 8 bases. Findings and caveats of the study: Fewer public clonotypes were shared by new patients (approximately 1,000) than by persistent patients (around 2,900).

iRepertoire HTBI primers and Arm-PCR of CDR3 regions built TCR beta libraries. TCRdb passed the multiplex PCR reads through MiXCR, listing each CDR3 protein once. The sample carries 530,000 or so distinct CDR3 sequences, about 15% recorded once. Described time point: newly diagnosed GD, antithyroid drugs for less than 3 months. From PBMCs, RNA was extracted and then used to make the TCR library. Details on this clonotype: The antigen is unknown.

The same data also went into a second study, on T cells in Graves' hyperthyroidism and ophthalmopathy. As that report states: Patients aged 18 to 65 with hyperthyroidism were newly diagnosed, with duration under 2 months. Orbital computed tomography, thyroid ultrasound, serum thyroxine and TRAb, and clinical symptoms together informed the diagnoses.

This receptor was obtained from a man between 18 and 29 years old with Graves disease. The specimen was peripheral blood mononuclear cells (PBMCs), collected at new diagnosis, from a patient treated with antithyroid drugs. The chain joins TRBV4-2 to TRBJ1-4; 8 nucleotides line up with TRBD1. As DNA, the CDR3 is TGTGCCAGCAGCCAGTGGGCAGGGGGCCAGAGGGGAGAAAAACTGTTTTTT. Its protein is CASSQWAGGQRGEKLFF.